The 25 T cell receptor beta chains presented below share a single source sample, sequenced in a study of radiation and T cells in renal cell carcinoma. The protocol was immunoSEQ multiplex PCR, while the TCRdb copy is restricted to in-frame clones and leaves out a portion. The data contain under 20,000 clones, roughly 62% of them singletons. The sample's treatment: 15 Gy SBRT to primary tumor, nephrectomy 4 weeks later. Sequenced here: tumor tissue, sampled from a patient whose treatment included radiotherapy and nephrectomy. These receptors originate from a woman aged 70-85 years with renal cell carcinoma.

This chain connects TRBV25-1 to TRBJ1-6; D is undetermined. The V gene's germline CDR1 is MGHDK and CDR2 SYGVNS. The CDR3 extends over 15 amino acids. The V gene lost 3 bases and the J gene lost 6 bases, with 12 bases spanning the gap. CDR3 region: CASSDTLSGNSPLHF. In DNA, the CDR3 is TGTGCCAGCAGTGATACTCTTTCCGGTAATTCACCCCTCCACTTT.

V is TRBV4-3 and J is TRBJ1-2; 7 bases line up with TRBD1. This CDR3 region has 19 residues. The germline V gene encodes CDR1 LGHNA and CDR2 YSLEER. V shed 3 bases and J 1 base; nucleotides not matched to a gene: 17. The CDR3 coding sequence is TGCGCCAGCAGCCACGTCATTGGGACAGCCCAAGGGGTTAACTATGGCTACACCTTC. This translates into CASSHVIGTAQGVNYGYTF.

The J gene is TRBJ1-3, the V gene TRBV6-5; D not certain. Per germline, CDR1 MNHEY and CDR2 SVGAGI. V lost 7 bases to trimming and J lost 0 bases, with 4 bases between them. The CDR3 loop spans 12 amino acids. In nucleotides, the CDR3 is TGTGCCAGCATGAACTCTGGAAACACCATATATTTT. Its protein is CASMNSGNTIYF.

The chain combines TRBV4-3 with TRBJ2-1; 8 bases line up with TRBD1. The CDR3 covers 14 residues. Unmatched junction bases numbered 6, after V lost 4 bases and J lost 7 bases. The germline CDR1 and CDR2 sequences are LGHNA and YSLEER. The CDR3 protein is CASSRLTGDNEQFF. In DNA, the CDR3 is TGCGCCAGCAGCCGACTGACAGGGGATAATGAGCAGTTCTTC.

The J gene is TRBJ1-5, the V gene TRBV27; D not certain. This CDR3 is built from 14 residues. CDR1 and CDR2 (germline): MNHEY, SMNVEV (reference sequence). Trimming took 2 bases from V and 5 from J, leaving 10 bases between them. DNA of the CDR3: TGTGCCAGCAGTTTAACGGGGATCGATCAGCCCCAGCATTTT. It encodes CASSLTGIDQPQHF.

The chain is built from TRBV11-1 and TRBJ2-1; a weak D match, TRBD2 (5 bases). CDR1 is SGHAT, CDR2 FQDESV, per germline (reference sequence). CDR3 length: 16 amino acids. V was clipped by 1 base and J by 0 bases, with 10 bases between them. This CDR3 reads CASSLVQGSSYNEQFF. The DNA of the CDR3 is TGTGCCAGCAGCTTAGTACAAGGGAGCTCCTACAATGAGCAGTTCTTC.

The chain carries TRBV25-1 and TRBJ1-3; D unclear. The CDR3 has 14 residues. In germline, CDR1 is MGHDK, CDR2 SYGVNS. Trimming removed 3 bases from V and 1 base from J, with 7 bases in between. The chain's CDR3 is CASSDRRSGNTIYF. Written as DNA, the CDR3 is TGTGCCAGCAGTGACAGGAGATCTGGAAACACCATATATTTT.

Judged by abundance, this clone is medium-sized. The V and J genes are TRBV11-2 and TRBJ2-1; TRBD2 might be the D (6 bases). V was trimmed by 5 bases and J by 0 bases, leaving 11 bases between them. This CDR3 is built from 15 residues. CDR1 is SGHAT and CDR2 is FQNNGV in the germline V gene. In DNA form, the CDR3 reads TGTGCCAGCAGCCCCGGGACTTCCTCCTACAATGAGCAGTTCTTC. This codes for CASSPGTSSYNEQFF.

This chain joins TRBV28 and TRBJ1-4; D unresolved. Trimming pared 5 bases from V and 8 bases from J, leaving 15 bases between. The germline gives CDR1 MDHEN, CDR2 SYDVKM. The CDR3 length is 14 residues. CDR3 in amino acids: CASSRGGAEEKLFF. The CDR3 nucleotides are TGTGCCAGCAGTCGGGGTGGAGCGGAAGAAAAACTGTTTTTT. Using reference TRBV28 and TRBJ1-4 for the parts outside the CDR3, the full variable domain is DVKVTQSSRYLVKRTGEKVFLECVQDMDHENMFWYRQDPGLGLRLIYFSYDVKMKEKGDIPEGYSVSREKKERFSLILESASTNQTSMYLCASSRGGAEEKLFFGSGTQLSVL.

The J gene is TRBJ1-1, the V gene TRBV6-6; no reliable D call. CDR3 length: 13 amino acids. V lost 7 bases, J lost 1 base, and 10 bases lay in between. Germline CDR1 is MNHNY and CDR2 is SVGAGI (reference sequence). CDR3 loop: CASKPPANTEAFF. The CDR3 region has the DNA TGTGCCAGCAAGCCCCCCGCGAACACTGAAGCTTTCTTT.

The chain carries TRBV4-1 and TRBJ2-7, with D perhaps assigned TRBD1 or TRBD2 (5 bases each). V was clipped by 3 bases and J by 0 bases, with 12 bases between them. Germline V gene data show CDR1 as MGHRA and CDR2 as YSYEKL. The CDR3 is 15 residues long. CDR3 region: CASSHRGSSSYEQYF. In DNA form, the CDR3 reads TGCGCCAGCAGCCACCGGGGCTCTAGCTCCTACGAGCAGTACTTC.

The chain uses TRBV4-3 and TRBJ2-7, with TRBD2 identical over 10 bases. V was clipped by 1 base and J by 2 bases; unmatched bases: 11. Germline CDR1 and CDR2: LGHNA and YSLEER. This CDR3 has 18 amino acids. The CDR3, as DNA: TGCGCCAGCAGCCAAGCCGCTCTAGCGGGGGTGGGGGCCTACGAGCAGTACTTC. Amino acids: CASSQAALAGVGAYEQYF.

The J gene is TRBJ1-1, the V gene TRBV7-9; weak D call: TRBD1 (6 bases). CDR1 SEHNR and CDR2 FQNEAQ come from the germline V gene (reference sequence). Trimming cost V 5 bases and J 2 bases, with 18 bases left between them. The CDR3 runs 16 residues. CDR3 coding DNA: TGTGCCAGCAGCGCCCTTAGGGGGAAGAGTAACACTGAAGCTTTCTTT. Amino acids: CASSALRGKSNTEAFF.

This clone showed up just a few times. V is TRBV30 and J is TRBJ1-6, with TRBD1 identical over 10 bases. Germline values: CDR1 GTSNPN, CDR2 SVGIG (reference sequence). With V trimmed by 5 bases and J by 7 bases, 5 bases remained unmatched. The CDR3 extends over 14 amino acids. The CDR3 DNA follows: TGTGCCTGGGGGGGACAGGGGAGGAATTCACCCCTCCACTTT. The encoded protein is CAWGGQGRNSPLHF.

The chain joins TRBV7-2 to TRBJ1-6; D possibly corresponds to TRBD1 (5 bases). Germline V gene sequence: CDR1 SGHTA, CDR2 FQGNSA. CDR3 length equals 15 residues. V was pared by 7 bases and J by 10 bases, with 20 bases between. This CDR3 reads CASTIIIGAISPLHF. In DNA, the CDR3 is TGTGCCAGCACCATCATAATTGGGGCCATATCACCCCTCCACTTT.

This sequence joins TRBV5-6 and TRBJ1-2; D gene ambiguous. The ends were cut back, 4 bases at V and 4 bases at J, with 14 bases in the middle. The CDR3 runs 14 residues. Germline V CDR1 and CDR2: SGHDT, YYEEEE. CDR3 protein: CASSPRGPAYGYTF. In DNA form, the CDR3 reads TGTGCCAGCAGCCCTCGAGGTCCGGCCTATGGCTACACCTTC.

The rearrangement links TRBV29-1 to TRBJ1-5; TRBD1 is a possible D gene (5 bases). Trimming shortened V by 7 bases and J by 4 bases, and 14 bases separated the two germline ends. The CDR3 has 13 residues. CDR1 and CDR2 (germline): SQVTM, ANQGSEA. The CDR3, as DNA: TGCAGCGCTGGGTTTGGGGCAAATCAGCCCCAGCATTTT. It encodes CSAGFGANQPQHF.

The CDR3 coding sequence is TGTGCCAGCAGCTTGGACAGGGCGACCAACGAGCAGTACTTC. Amino acid sequence: CASSLDRATNEQYF. The chain uses TRBV5-4 and TRBJ2-7; perhaps TRBD1 as D (6 bases). The V and J ends lost 0 bases and 5 bases respectively, with 12 bases between them. This CDR3 region has 14 residues. Germline V gene data show CDR1 as SGHNT and CDR2 as YYREEE (reference sequence). The full variable domain, with the rest looked up from reference TRBV5-4 and TRBJ2-7, is ETGVTQSPTHLIKTRGQQVTLRCSSQSGHNTVSWYQQALGQGPQFIFQYYREEENGRGNFPPRFSGLQFPNYSSELNVNALELDDSALYLCASSLDRATNEQYFGPGTRLTVT.

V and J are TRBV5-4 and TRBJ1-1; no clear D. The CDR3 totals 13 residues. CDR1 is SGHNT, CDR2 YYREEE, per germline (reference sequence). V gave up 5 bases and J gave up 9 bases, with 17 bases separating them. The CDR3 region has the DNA TGTGCCAGCAGAGCTGAGGGCAACCCGAAAGCTTTCTTT. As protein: CASRAEGNPKAFF. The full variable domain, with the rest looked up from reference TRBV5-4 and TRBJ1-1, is ETGVTQSPTHLIKTRGQQVTLRCSSQSGHNTVSWYQQALGQGPQFIFQYYREEENGRGNFPPRFSGLQFPNYSSELNVNALELDDSALYLCASRAEGNPKAFFGQGTRLTVV.

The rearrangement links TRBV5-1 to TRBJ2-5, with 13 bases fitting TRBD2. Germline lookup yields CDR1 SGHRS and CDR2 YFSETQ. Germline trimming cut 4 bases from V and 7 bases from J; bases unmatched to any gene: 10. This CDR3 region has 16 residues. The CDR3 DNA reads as TGCGCCAGCAGCATCCCCGGGACTAGCGGGATGGGGACCCAGTACTTC. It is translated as CASSIPGTSGMGTQYF.

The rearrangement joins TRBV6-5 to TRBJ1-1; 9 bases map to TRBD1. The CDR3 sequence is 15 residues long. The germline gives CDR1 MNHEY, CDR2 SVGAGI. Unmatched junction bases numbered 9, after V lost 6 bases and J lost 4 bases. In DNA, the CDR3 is TGTGCCAGCAGGGATACAGGGGGCTGGGGCACTGAAGCTTTCTTT. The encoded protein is CASRDTGGWGTEAFF.

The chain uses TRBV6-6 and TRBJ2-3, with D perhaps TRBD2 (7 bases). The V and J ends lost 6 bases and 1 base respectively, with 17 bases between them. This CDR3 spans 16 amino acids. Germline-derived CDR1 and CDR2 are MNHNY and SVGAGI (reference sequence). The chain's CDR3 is CASSYVGGAGTDTQYF. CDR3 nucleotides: TGTGCCAGCAGCTACGTAGGGGGGGCCGGCACAGATACGCAGTATTTT.

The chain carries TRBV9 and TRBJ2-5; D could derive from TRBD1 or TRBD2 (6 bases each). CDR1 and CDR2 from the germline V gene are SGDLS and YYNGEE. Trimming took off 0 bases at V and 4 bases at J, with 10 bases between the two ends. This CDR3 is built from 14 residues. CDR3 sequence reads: CASSVGGGGETQYF. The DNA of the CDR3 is TGTGCCAGCAGCGTAGGAGGGGGAGGAGAGACCCAGTACTTC.

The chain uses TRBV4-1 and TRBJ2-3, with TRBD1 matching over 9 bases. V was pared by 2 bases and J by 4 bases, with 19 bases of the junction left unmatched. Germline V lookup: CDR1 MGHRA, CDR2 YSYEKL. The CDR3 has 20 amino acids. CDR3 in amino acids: CASSQPRSAGTGKKADTQYF. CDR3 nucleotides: TGCGCCAGCAGCCAACCGAGAAGCGCCGGGACAGGGAAGAAGGCAGATACGCAGTATTTT.

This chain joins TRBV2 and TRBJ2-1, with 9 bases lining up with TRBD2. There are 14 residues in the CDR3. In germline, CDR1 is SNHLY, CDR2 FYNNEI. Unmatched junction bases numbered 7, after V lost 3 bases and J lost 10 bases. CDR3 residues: CASSDQGTSPEQFF. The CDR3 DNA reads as TGTGCCAGCAGTGATCAGGGGACTAGCCCAGAGCAGTTCTTC.